This TCR beta chain emerged from a study of blood T cell repertoires in COVID-19. Study details: The cDNA or gDNA used as material had been derived from T cells, B-cell-depleted T cells, or PBMCs.

The germline V and J ends were trimmed by 2 bases and 8 bases, with 13 bases remaining between them. CDR1 is GTSNPN, CDR2 SVGIG, per germline (reference sequence). The CDR3 runs 14 residues. In the original workflow: Reference gene primer amplification gave nucleated cell count estimates. Measured with immunoSEQ multiplex PCR; TCRdb has only the in-frame clones, and not every one. Clone size and V and J calls were adopted from that table, with D and trimming inferred from the DNA. Found here are about 180,000 clones, more than 70% of them singletons; the top ten hold approximately 4%. This TCR was sampled from a woman in her 30s with acute or convalescent COVID-19. Material for sequencing was peripheral blood. The chain joins TRBV30 to TRBJ1-6; a weak D match, TRBD1 (6 bases). The CDR3 loop is CAWSPEQGYSPLHF. CDR3 in DNA: TGTGCCTGGAGTCCCGAACAGGGCTATTCACCCCTCCACTTT.